The 3 T cell receptor beta chains reported below all come from one sample, sequenced in a study of Graves' ophthalmopathy and Graves' hyperthyroidism. The authors amplified TCR beta CDR3 regions from RNA transcripts. The first round was an RT-PCR with HTBI primers, and the second round was a multiplex PCR. TCRdb re-derived calls from the multiplex PCR reads in MiXCR, one entry per CDR3 protein. The sample has almost 400,000 distinct CDR3 sequences; 18% are singletons. Sequenced material: peripheral blood. Receptors originate from a woman between 18 and 29 years old with Graves' ophthalmopathy.

In this sample, this clonotype turned up a few times. The gene calls are TRBV4-1 and TRBJ1-1; the match to TRBD1 covers 7 bases. The V and J ends lost 3 bases and 5 bases, in that order; junction bases with no gene match: 9. Germline-derived CDR1 and CDR2 are MGHRA and YSYEKL. The CDR3 extends over 15 amino acids. In nucleotides, the CDR3 is TGCGCCAGCAGCCACCCGGGACCCAGGGGGACTGAAGCTTTCTTT. This codes for CASSHPGPRGTEAFF.

The V gene is TRBV12-3 or TRBV12-4, the J gene TRBJ1-6; 11 bases line up with TRBD1. With V trimmed by 3 bases and J by 9 bases, 7 bases remained unmatched. CDR3 length equals 16 residues. This CDR3 reads CASSLGGQGVASPLHF. CDR3 in DNA: TGTGCCAGCAGTTTGGGGGGACAGGGGGTTGCTTCACCCCTCCACTTT.

This clonotype was observed at least ten times. The V and J genes are TRBV6-5 and TRBJ1-2; D uncertain. The germline V gene encodes CDR1 MNHEY and CDR2 SVGAGI. This CDR3 contains 15 residues. V was pared by 0 bases and J by 2 bases, with 10 bases between. CDR3 nucleotides: TGTGCCAGCAGTTACTCGGCCGCCCCGAACTATGGCTACACCTTC. Protein: CASSYSAAPNYGYTF.